Presented here are 10 T cell receptor beta chains from one specimen sequenced in a study of control samples from healthy donors and cancer patients. Profiling relied on immunoSEQ multiplex PCR, and the TCRdb table lists in-frame clones only, not all of them. The sample holds approximately 100,000 clones, roughly 89% seen once. The sequencing input was blood. Receptors originate from a woman aged 45-65 years in good health.

V usage is TRBV6-6 and J usage is TRBJ2-4; D is uncertain. Trimming removed 3 bases from V and 8 bases from J, with 11 bases in between. The CDR3 is made up of 13 amino acids. Germline CDR1 reads MNHNY; CDR2 reads SVGAGI (reference sequence). The DNA of the CDR3 is TGTGCCAGCAGTTATTTGGTTCAGGACATTCAGTACTTC. This encodes CASSYLVQDIQYF.

This CDR3 is CASSRTGDGEQYF. The CDR3 region has the DNA TGTGCCAGCAGCCGGACAGGGGACGGCGAGCAGTACTTC. The chain carries TRBV11-1 and TRBJ2-7, with 9 positions matching TRBD1. This CDR3 has 13 amino acids. J lost 6 bases, V lost 5 bases, and 5 bases had no gene match. Per the germline V gene, CDR1 is SGHAT and CDR2 is FQDESV (reference sequence).

The chain carries TRBV9 and TRBJ1-2, with D possibly TRBD1 on 6 matching bases. CDR3 length: 15 residues. Germline CDR1 reads SGDLS; CDR2 reads YYNGEE. The V end lost 5 bases, the J end lost 3 bases, and 17 bases lay between the germline ends. The CDR3: CASSHPQAGDYGYTF. In DNA, the CDR3 is TGTGCCAGCAGTCATCCCCAGGCAGGGGACTATGGCTACACCTTC.

Regarding this clone: The identical CDR3 is also encoded by other nucleotide sequences in the sample. This sequence joins TRBV5-1 and TRBJ2-5, with D tentatively TRBD2 (7 bases). Germline V CDR1 and CDR2: SGHRS, YFSETQ. The CDR3 totals 14 residues. The V end was cut by 4 bases, the J end by 5 bases, with 15 bases between. CDR3 amino acids: CASSPRGGGETQYF. As DNA, the CDR3 is TGCGCCAGCAGCCCGAGGGGGGGCGGGGAGACCCAGTACTTC. Combining the CDR3 with reference TRBV5-1 and TRBJ2-5 gives the whole variable domain KAGVTQTPRYLIKTRGQQVTLSCSPISGHRSVSWYQQTPGQGLQFLFEYFSETQRNKGNFPGRFSGRQFSNSRSEMNVSTLELGDSALYLCASSPRGGGETQYFGPGTRLLVL.

The chain carries TRBV5-4 and TRBJ1-4; 8 positions match TRBD1. Germline V gene data show CDR1 as SGHNT and CDR2 as YYREEE (reference sequence). The CDR3 contains 14 residues. Trimming cost V 4 bases and J 11 bases; bases outside gene matches: 10. CDR3 in amino acids: CASSNDRGSGKLFF. As DNA, the CDR3 is TGTGCCAGCAGCAACGACAGGGGTTCGGGGAAACTGTTTTTT.

This chain joins TRBV27 and TRBJ2-7, with 8 bases matching TRBD2. Losses at the gene ends were 6 bases for V and 3 bases for J; bases not matched to a gene: 13. This CDR3 has 16 residues. Germline V gene lookup returns CDR1 MNHEY and CDR2 SMNVEV (reference sequence). This CDR3 reads CASSPTPRGGYYEQYF. The CDR3 DNA reads as TGTGCCAGCAGCCCCACCCCACGGGGGGGTTACTACGAGCAGTACTTC.

The chain employs TRBV4-3 and TRBJ1-6, with a tentative D call TRBD1 (5 bases). V was shortened by 0 bases and J by 6 bases, with 12 bases between the two germline ends. Per the germline V gene, CDR1 is LGHNA and CDR2 is YSLEER. The CDR3 is made up of 16 amino acids. For the CDR3, the DNA is TGCGCCAGCAGCCAAGAGGTGGGGCAGGGTAATTCACCCCTCCACTTT. It specifies CASSQEVGQGNSPLHF.

The chain employs TRBV11-2 and TRBJ2-7; D ambiguous. CDR3 length: 14 residues. V lost 1 base and J lost 3, with 10 bases in between. The germline V gene has CDR1 SGHAT and CDR2 FQNNGV. In DNA, the CDR3 is TGTGCCAGCAGCTTAGTCCAGGAGAGCTACGAGCAGTACTTC. Translation gives CASSLVQESYEQYF.

The chain uses TRBV7-9 and TRBJ2-5, with D possibly TRBD2 on 6 matching bases. Germline assignment: CDR1 SEHNR and CDR2 FQNEAQ (reference sequence). The V gene lost 3 bases and the J gene lost 3 bases, with 8 bases spanning the gap. The CDR3 sequence is 13 residues long. The CDR3 protein is CASSLGGKETQYF. Written as DNA, the CDR3 is TGTGCCAGCAGCTTGGGAGGAAAAGAGACCCAGTACTTC. Full variable domain (rest looked up from reference TRBV7-9 and TRBJ2-5): DTGVSQNPRHKITKRGQNVTFRCDPISEHNRLYWYRQTLGQGPEFLTYFQNEAQLEKSRLLSDRFSAERPKGSFSTLEIQRTEQGDSAMYLCASSLGGKETQYFGPGTRLLVL.

The chain is built from TRBV19 and TRBJ2-2, with 9 positions matching TRBD2. J gave up 4 bases and V 10 bases, and 7 bases lay outside the gene matches. The germline gives CDR1 LNHDA, CDR2 SQIVND (reference sequence). The CDR3 contains 14 residues. The chain's CDR3 is CATLAGRGTGELFF. CDR3 in DNA: TGTGCCACCCTAGCGGGGAGGGGCACCGGGGAGCTGTTTTTT.